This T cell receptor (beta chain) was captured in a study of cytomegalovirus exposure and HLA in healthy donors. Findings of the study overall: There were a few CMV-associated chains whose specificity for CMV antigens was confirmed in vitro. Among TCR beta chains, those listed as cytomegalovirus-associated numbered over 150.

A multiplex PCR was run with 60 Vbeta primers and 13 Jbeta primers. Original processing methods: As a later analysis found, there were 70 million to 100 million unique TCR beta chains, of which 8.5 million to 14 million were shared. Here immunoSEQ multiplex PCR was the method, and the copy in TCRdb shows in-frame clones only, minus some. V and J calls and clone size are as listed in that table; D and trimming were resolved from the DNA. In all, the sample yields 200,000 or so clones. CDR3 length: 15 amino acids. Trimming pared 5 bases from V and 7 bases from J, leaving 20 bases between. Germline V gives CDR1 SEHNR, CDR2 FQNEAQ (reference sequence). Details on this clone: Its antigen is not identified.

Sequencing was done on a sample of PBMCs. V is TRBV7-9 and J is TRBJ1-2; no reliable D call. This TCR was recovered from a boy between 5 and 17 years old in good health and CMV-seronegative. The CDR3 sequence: CASSPVSTKRVGYTF. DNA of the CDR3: TGTGCCAGCAGCCCCGTTTCTACTAAGAGGGTTGGCTACACCTTC.